Reported below is one T cell receptor (beta chain). Its antigen remains unknown. The sample is drawn from a study of CD8+ T cells in alopecia areata. Study-wide background: Patients given treatment had severity scored by the percentage of scalp area affected. Study-wide results and limits: Clonality was higher in lesional than normal scalp, especially in alopecia totalis/universalis.

Trimming cost V 4 bases and J 4 bases, with 13 bases left between them. CDR3 length equals 14 residues. CDR1 is MNHEY, CDR2 SMNVEV, per germline (reference sequence). Treatment in this sample: oral pan-JAK inhibitor, 5-10 mg twice daily. cDNA serving as the sequencing template came from extracted, reverse transcribed RNA. Some clones are missing from TCRdb's copy, which holds only in-frame ones; the method was immunoSEQ multiplex PCR. The profile shows under 200,000 clones, around three fifths of them singletons. This specimen consisted of CD4+ T cells sorted from blood, obtained at week 24, from a patient treated with tofacitinib. This sequence was found in a human donor with alopecia areata. V and J are TRBV27 and TRBJ1-2; D is uncertain. DNA for the CDR3: TGTGCCAGCAGTTCCCGGCTTGTGGGCTATGGCTACACCTTC. It codes for CASSSRLVGYGYTF.